These 27 T cell receptor beta chains were all obtained from the same sample, sequenced in a study of patients and donors after allogeneic stem cell transplantation. From the RT-PCR reads, TCRdb called clonotypes with MiXCR, one entry per CDR3 protein. This sample has 900,000 to 1,000,000 distinct CDR3 sequences, with roughly 18% found just once. Source material: blood, either unsorted or a sorted T cell fraction (not recorded which). The origin of the receptors is a human donor who was either an allogeneic HSCT recipient or a stem cell or donor lymphocyte infusion donor (not recorded which). It is not recorded whose cells these are; they may come from a transplant donor.

This clonotype has just a few counts. The gene calls are TRBV7-6 and TRBJ2-5; maybe TRBD1 (5 bases). This CDR3 spans 13 amino acids. Germline V gene data show CDR1 as SGHVS and CDR2 as FNYEAQ. V lost 3 bases, J lost 3 bases, and 8 bases lay in between. CDR3 sequence reads: CASSFAREETQYF. CDR3 nucleotide sequence: TGTGCCAGCAGCTTCGCCAGGGAAGAGACCCAGTACTTC.

This clonotype was picked up a small number of times. The chain is built from TRBV10-3 and TRBJ2-7, with 7 bases identical to TRBD1. The J segment lost 3 bases and the V segment lost 2 bases, leaving 7 bases of the junction unmatched. In germline, CDR1 is ENHRY, CDR2 SYGVKD. The CDR3 loop spans 15 amino acids. The CDR3: CAISEETGYFYEQYF. CDR3 in DNA: TGTGCCATCAGTGAGGAGACAGGGTATTTCTACGAGCAGTACTTC.

The chain couples TRBV5-1 to TRBJ2-7; TRBD2 might be the D (6 bases). Germline V gives CDR1 SGHRS, CDR2 YFSETQ. The V end lost 1 base, the J end lost 0 bases, and 14 bases lay between the germline ends. The CDR3 is made up of 16 amino acids. The chain's CDR3 is CASSLLLATSSYEQYF. The CDR3 DNA sequence: TGCGCCAGCAGCTTGCTTCTAGCGACTAGCTCCTACGAGCAGTACTTC.

The V and J genes are TRBV5-1 and TRBJ2-5; a possible D gene is TRBD2 (6 bases). V was shortened by 2 bases and J by 1 base, with 12 bases between the two germline ends. Germline V gene sequence: CDR1 SGHRS, CDR2 YFSETQ. This CDR3 region has 15 residues. CDR3 DNA: TGCGCCAGCAGCTTCGGCTCCGGGGGCCAAGAGACCCAGTACTTC. This translates into CASSFGSGGQETQYF.

This clonotype was picked up many times. V is TRBV12-3 or TRBV12-4 and J is TRBJ2-2, with 10 bases lining up with TRBD1. J lost 0 bases, V lost 5 bases, and 12 bases had no gene match. The CDR3 has 19 residues. The CDR3 DNA reads TGTGCCAGCAGTCTCGACAGGGGGCATGCGGGAGCGAACACCGGGGAGCTGTTTTTT. Amino acids: CASSLDRGHAGANTGELFF.

This sequence joins TRBV20-1 and TRBJ2-1; 9 bases are a match to TRBD2. V lost 1 base and J lost 8; bases outside the gene matches: 9. The CDR3 spans 15 residues. Germline V gene data show CDR1 as DFQATT and CDR2 as SNEGSKA (reference sequence). CDR3: CSARVGGRAIHEQFF. CDR3 nucleotide sequence: TGCAGTGCTAGAGTGGGCGGGAGGGCCATCCATGAGCAGTTCTTC.

The J gene is TRBJ2-7, the V gene TRBV5-6; 7 positions agree with TRBD1. This CDR3 contains 16 residues. J gave up 0 bases and V 4 bases, and 10 bases lay outside the gene matches. Germline CDR1 and CDR2: SGHDT and YYEEEE. As DNA, the CDR3 is TGTGCCAGCAGCCATCGAAAACAGGGGTTCTCCTACGAGCAGTACTTC. Protein product: CASSHRKQGFSYEQYF. Full variable domain (outside the CDR3, taken from reference TRBV5-6 and TRBJ2-7): DAGVTQSPTHLIKTRGQQVTLRCSPKSGHDTVSWYQQALGQGPQFIFQYYEEEERQRGNFPDRFSGHQFPNYSSELNVNALLLGDSALYLCASSHRKQGFSYEQYFGPGTRLTVT.

This clonotype was counted only a few times. The genes are TRBV7-3 and TRBJ2-1; D is undetermined. CDR1 is SGHTA and CDR2 is FQGTGA in the germline V gene. This CDR3 region has 19 residues. V lost 3 bases to trimming and J lost 6 bases, with 27 bases between them. CDR3 nucleotides: TGTGCCAGCAGCTTGATCACGGGTAGTAGTTTGGGGTATTCCAATGAGCAGTTCTTC. Translation: CASSLITGSSLGYSNEQFF.

The chain's CDR3 is CASSFIVDSSTETQYF. The DNA of the CDR3 is TGTGCCAGCAGTTTCATAGTTGACTCTTCAACGGAGACCCAGTACTTC. The V call is TRBV27, the J call TRBJ2-5; no firm D call. V lost 3 bases and J 5 bases, leaving 19 bases between the germline ends. Germline CDR1 and CDR2: MNHEY and SMNVEV (reference sequence). The CDR3 has 16 residues.

V and J are TRBV20-1 and TRBJ2-7; perhaps TRBD1 as D (5 bases). The germline V gene encodes CDR1 DFQATT and CDR2 SNEGSKA (reference sequence). The CDR3 consists of 13 residues. The V gene lost 3 bases and the J gene lost 5 bases, with 14 bases spanning the gap. The CDR3 spells CSASSAIRDEQYF. The CDR3 bases are TGCAGTGCTAGCAGCGCGATCAGGGACGAGCAGTACTTC.

The genes are TRBV20-1 and TRBJ1-3; D may be TRBD1 (6 bases). V lost 2 bases and J lost 1, with 15 bases in between. Per germline, CDR1 DFQATT and CDR2 SNEGSKA (reference sequence). The CDR3 spans 16 residues. CDR3 sequence (DNA): TGCAGTGCTAGATCCCCTACAGGGCCATCTGGAAACACCATATATTTT. Its translation is CSARSPTGPSGNTIYF.

This clonotype was observed a handful of times. Here the CDR3 DNA reads TGTGCCAGCAGACCCCGGACTCCTAGGGGGACCCAGTACTTC. As protein: CASRPRTPRGTQYF. This rearrangement joins TRBV12-3 or TRBV12-4 to TRBJ2-5; D is tentatively TRBD1 or TRBD2 (5 bases each). The CDR3 is 14 residues long. V lost 6 bases and J lost 7, with 18 bases in between.

V gene TRBV2 combines with J gene TRBJ2-7, with a tentative D call TRBD2 (5 bases). The CDR3 loop spans 14 amino acids. In germline, CDR1 is SNHLY, CDR2 FYNNEI. Trimming left V 8 bases short and J 0 bases short, with 14 bases between. For the CDR3, the DNA is TGTGCCAGCTTGAACGGGGTTAGCTCCTACGAGCAGTACTTC. Its protein is CASLNGVSSYEQYF.

The rearrangement uses TRBV30 and TRBJ2-7; no definite D call. This CDR3 region has 10 residues. Trimming cost V 3 bases and J 3 bases, with 3 bases left between them. CDR1 is GTSNPN and CDR2 is SVGIG in the germline V gene (reference sequence). DNA for the CDR3: TGTGCCTGGAGCAACTACGAGCAGTACTTC. As protein: CAWSNYEQYF.

This clonotype has only a few counts. The chain recombines TRBV5-5 with TRBJ2-3; 9 bases are a match to TRBD1. Per germline, CDR1 SGHKS and CDR2 YYEKEE (reference sequence). This CDR3 is 15 amino acids long. With 4 bases clipped from V and 3 bases from J, the junction kept 6 bases outside the gene matches. CDR3 coding DNA: TGTGCCAGCAGCCTTACAGGGGGCTGGACAGATACGCAGTATTTT. Its translation is CASSLTGGWTDTQYF. Full variable domain (outside the CDR3, taken from reference TRBV5-5 and TRBJ2-3): DAGVTQSPTHLIKTRGQQVTLRCSPISGHKSVSWYQQVLGQGPQFIFQYYEKEERGRGNFPDRFSARQFPNYSSELNVNALLLGDSALYLCASSLTGGWTDTQYFGPGTRLTVL.

The chain links TRBV15 to TRBJ2-3; no definite D call. The V end lost 3 bases, the J end lost 4 bases, and 5 bases lay between the germline ends. Germline-derived CDR1 and CDR2 are LNHNV and YYDKDF (reference sequence). CDR3 length equals 12 residues. CDR3 loop: CATSSRADTQYF. The CDR3 bases are TGTGCCACCAGCAGTAGAGCAGATACGCAGTATTTT.

This clonotype was counted only a few times. This rearrangement joins TRBV2 to TRBJ1-4; D gene unclear. Trimming cost V 6 bases and J 0 bases, with 11 bases left between them. The length of the CDR3 is 15 residues. Germline V gene lookup returns CDR1 SNHLY and CDR2 FYNNEI. The CDR3 loop reads CASRSRRATNEKLFF. For the CDR3, the DNA is TGTGCCAGCAGATCACGACGAGCAACTAATGAAAAACTGTTTTTT. Using reference TRBV2 and TRBJ1-4 for the parts outside the CDR3, the full variable domain is EPEVTQTPSHQVTQMGQEVILRCVPISNHLYFYWYRQILGQKVEFLVSFYNNEISEKSEIFDDQFSVERPDGSNFTLKIRSTKLEDSAMYFCASRSRRATNEKLFFGSGTQLSVL.

The rearrangement links TRBV12-3 or TRBV12-4 to TRBJ2-1, with D uncertain. This CDR3 region has 14 residues. V lost 7 bases to trimming and J lost 6 bases, with 16 bases between them. The chain's CDR3 is CASNSPDGPNEQFF. The CDR3 region has the DNA TGTGCCAGCAACTCTCCGGACGGGCCCAATGAGCAGTTCTTC.

Here the CDR3 DNA reads TGTGCCAGAACAGCCAACTCTGGAAACACCATATATTTT. Its translation is CARTANSGNTIYF. The rearrangement links TRBV2 to TRBJ1-3; D remains ambiguous. The V and J ends lost 9 bases and 0 bases respectively, with 9 bases between them. The CDR3 spans 13 residues. Germline V gene data show CDR1 as SNHLY and CDR2 as FYNNEI. The variable domain in full, completed from reference TRBV2 and TRBJ1-3, reads EPEVTQTPSHQVTQMGQEVILRCVPISNHLYFYWYRQILGQKVEFLVSFYNNEISEKSEIFDDQFSVERPDGSNFTLKIRSTKLEDSAMYFCARTANSGNTIYFGEGSWLTVV.

This clonotype was counted only a few times. The chain couples TRBV6-5 to TRBJ1-1; a possible D gene is TRBD1 (5 bases). V was cut by 2 bases and J by 4 bases, with 8 bases left in between. The germline CDR1 and CDR2 sequences are MNHEY and SVGAGI. The CDR3 consists of 13 residues. The CDR3 reads CASSYGGTTEAFF. CDR3 coding DNA: TGTGCCAGCAGTTACGGGGGAACCACTGAAGCTTTCTTT.

This clonotype was picked up a small number of times. The chain carries TRBV29-1 and TRBJ2-1; TRBD1 aligns across 9 bases. Germline V CDR1 and CDR2: SQVTM, ANQGSEA. This CDR3 contains 13 residues. V lost 0 bases and J lost 12; bases outside the gene matches: 6. This CDR3 reads CSVEDRGQGGQFF. CDR3 nucleotides: TGCAGCGTTGAAGATAGGGGACAGGGAGGGCAGTTCTTC.

The V gene is TRBV2, the J gene TRBJ2-5, with 12 bases that match TRBD1. Losses at the gene ends were 7 bases for V and 9 bases for J; bases not matched to a gene: 6. The CDR3 covers 13 residues. Germline V gene lookup returns CDR1 SNHLY and CDR2 FYNNEI. The CDR3 spells CASKPGQGAAQYF. The CDR3 DNA sequence: TGTGCCAGCAAACCGGGACAGGGGGCGGCCCAGTACTTC.

The gene calls are TRBV5-7 and TRBJ2-7; the D gene is possibly TRBD1 (5 bases). TRBV5-7 is an open reading frame, and its role is uncertain. The germline V and J ends were trimmed by 4 bases and 0 bases, with 17 bases remaining between them. The CDR3 has 16 amino acids. The CDR3 here is CASSRREDKISYEQYF. The CDR3, as DNA: TGTGCCAGCAGCCGACGAGAGGACAAGATCTCCTACGAGCAGTACTTC.

CDR3 region: CASSPQKQVITEAFF. The CDR3 DNA sequence: TGTGCCAGCTCACCACAGAAGCAGGTTATCACTGAAGCTTTCTTT. The chain employs TRBV18 and TRBJ1-1; D remains ambiguous. Looked up from germline, CDR1 is KGHSH and CDR2 is LQKENI. The CDR3 runs to 15 residues. Trimming took 1 base from V and 4 from J, leaving 13 bases between them.

This clonotype came up once. The V gene is TRBV19, the J gene TRBJ1-2; 8 bases are a match to TRBD1. Losses at the gene ends were 4 bases for V and 3 bases for J; bases not matched to a gene: 7. The V gene's germline CDR1 is LNHDA and CDR2 SQIVND (reference sequence). The CDR3 consists of 15 residues. As DNA, the CDR3 is TGTGCCAGTAGTACCAAAACAGGGGGTGACTATGGCTACACCTTC. Translated, it gives CASSTKTGGDYGYTF. The whole variable domain, filled in from reference TRBV19 and TRBJ1-2, reads DGGITQSPKYLFRKEGQNVTLSCEQNLNHDAMYWYRQDPGQGLRLIYYSQIVNDFQKGDIAEGYSVSREKKESFPLTVTSAQKNPTAFYLCASSTKTGGDYGYTFGSGTRLTVV.

This clonotype appeared a few times. The V call is TRBV20-1, the J call TRBJ1-4; a weak D match, TRBD1 (5 bases). Trimming took 0 bases from V and 0 from J, leaving 17 bases between them. There are 18 residues in the CDR3. CDR1 DFQATT and CDR2 SNEGSKA come from the germline V gene (reference sequence). The CDR3 spells CSAREGGLDTSTNEKLFF. Written as DNA, the CDR3 is TGCAGTGCTAGAGAGGGGGGGTTGGACACCTCAACTAATGAAAAACTGTTTTTT.

This clonotype was picked up a small number of times. The chain joins TRBV7-9 to TRBJ1-1; TRBD1 is a possible D gene (6 bases). Between the trimmed V and J ends, which lost 5 bases and 0 bases, there was a span of 13 bases. The CDR3 spans 15 residues. Germline V gene data show CDR1 as SEHNR and CDR2 as FQNEAQ (reference sequence). Here the CDR3 reads CASSPRGTLNTEAFF. CDR3 bases: TGTGCCAGCAGCCCTCGGGGGACATTGAACACTGAAGCTTTCTTT.